The clone carrying this T cell receptor beta chain was counted many times. Its antigen is currently unknown. This specimen comes from a study of T cell repertoires in cytomegalovirus infection. Findings and limits, study-wide: The ex vivo response was dominated by HLA-C-restricted CMV-specific TCR beta clonotypes.

The CDR3 has 17 residues. V lost 2 bases, J lost 7 bases, and 12 bases stayed unmatched. Germline assignment: CDR1 SEHNR and CDR2 FQNEAQ (reference sequence). TCRdb independently ran MiXCR on the reads; one entry per CDR3 protein. Of some 350,000 distinct CDR3 sequences in the sample, roughly 18% were seen once. The receptor was derived from a human donor in good health (CMV status not recorded). Some clones in this sample may be carry-over from other donors' samples. Sample: PBMCs. The chain joins TRBV7-9 to TRBJ2-1, with TRBD1 matching 9 bases. The CDR3, as DNA: TGTGCCAGCAGCTTAACGGCCGACCAGACAGGGGGAAATGAGCAGTTCTTC. Translated: CASSLTADQTGGNEQFF.